This is a list of T cell receptor beta chains from one sample in a study of cytomegalovirus exposure and HLA in healthy donors. Using immunoSEQ multiplex PCR, the repertoire was profiled, and TCRdb retains in-frame clones only, with some absent. The sample carries some 130,000 clones, roughly 83% recorded once. Sequenced input: PBMCs. The receptors shown here come from a man aged 18 to 29 in good health and CMV-seronegative. CDR3s leave out the opening cysteine and the closing phenylalanine or tryptophan.

j_gene: TRBJ2-1; v_gene: TRBV18; CDR3aa: ASSPGLAENNEQF
j_gene: TRBJ1-2; v_gene: TRBV10-3; CDR3aa: AIGRGSEGYT
j_gene: TRBJ2-2; v_gene: TRBV6-4; CDR3aa: ASSSVFRGELF
j_gene: TRBJ1-4; v_gene: TRBV29-1; CDR3aa: SVAGGSNEKLF
j_gene: TRBJ1-3; v_gene: TRBV7-6; CDR3aa: ASSLYPYSGNTIY
j_gene: TRBJ1-6; v_gene: TRBV7-9; CDR3aa: ASSPDRASSPLH
j_gene: TRBJ2-2; v_gene: TRBV5-6; CDR3aa: ASSLLSLAGVFTGELF
j_gene: TRBJ1-1; v_gene: TRBV6-5; CDR3aa: ASSWGLMNTEAF
j_gene: TRBJ1-2; v_gene: TRBV4-1; CDR3aa: ASSQDRNYGYT
j_gene: TRBJ2-7; v_gene: TRBV18; CDR3aa: ASSVDRRGPYEQY
j_gene: TRBJ2-1; v_gene: TRBV7-6; CDR3aa: ASSSNRGGFSSYNEQF
j_gene: TRBJ2-7; v_gene: TRBV27; CDR3aa: ASSLGTGYEQY
j_gene: TRBJ1-2; v_gene: TRBV7-9; CDR3aa: ASSPGLGWDYGYT
j_gene: TRBJ2-1; v_gene: TRBV5-8; CDR3aa: ASSSPWHYNEQF
j_gene: TRBJ2-2; v_gene: TRBV7-3; CDR3aa: ASSSLNTGELF
j_gene: TRBJ2-1; v_gene: TRBV27; CDR3aa: ASSFGLAGTNEQF
j_gene: TRBJ2-2; v_gene: TRBV6-6; CDR3aa: ASSYGTANTGELF
j_gene: TRBJ2-4; v_gene: TRBV21-1; CDR3aa: ASSKPKAGGNSIQY
j_gene: TRBJ2-1; v_gene: TRBV29-1; CDR3aa: SAGGLAGAHEQF
j_gene: TRBJ1-5; v_gene: TRBV7-2; CDR3aa: ASSLEGVQPQH
j_gene: TRBJ2-7; v_gene: TRBV18; CDR3aa: ASSILSGQGVTYEQY
j_gene: TRBJ2-7; v_gene: TRBV5-6; CDR3aa: ASSLELRTYEQY
j_gene: TRBJ2-7; v_gene: TRBV11-3; CDR3aa: ASSLASGSYEQY
j_gene: TRBJ2-1; v_gene: TRBV27; CDR3aa: ASRPTSGREQF
j_gene: TRBJ2-2; v_gene: TRBV7-3; CDR3aa: ASSSTSGYTGELF
j_gene: TRBJ2-1; v_gene: TRBV28; CDR3aa: ASSLQGVGYNEQF
j_gene: TRBJ1-2; v_gene: TRBV27; CDR3aa: ASSSPGQGHGYT
j_gene: TRBJ1-2; v_gene: TRBV6-1; CDR3aa: ASRDRGLYGYT
j_gene: TRBJ2-5; v_gene: TRBV5-4; CDR3aa: ASSLDGGLGAQTQY
j_gene: TRBJ2-3; v_gene: TRBV4-1; CDR3aa: ASSQGTSGPTDTQY
j_gene: TRBJ2-1; v_gene: TRBV7-9; CDR3aa: ASSPGLADSYNEQF
j_gene: TRBJ2-1; v_gene: TRBV10-3; CDR3aa: AISGLAADNEQF
j_gene: TRBJ1-1; v_gene: TRBV7-7; CDR3aa: ASSSDRASEAF
j_gene: TRBJ2-7; v_gene: TRBV18; CDR3aa: ASSPRRLQAGGPSSYEQY
j_gene: TRBJ2-3; v_gene: TRBV7-3; CDR3aa: ASSSPRGVRRGSTDTQY
j_gene: TRBJ1-1; v_gene: TRBV6-5; CDR3aa: ASSYDRGGPEAF
j_gene: TRBJ2-5; v_gene: TRBV29-1; CDR3aa: SVSKTGGETQY
j_gene: TRBJ2-3; v_gene: TRBV14; CDR3aa: ASSQGDSSTDTQY
j_gene: TRBJ1-1; v_gene: TRBV18; CDR3aa: ASSPEIRDSSEAF
j_gene: TRBJ2-1; v_gene: TRBV25-1; CDR3aa: ASTGPNPSNEQF
j_gene: TRBJ2-5; v_gene: TRBV11-3; CDR3aa: ASSRGRETQY
j_gene: TRBJ2-5; v_gene: TRBV18; CDR3aa: ASSPGLQETQY
j_gene: TRBJ2-7; v_gene: TRBV27; CDR3aa: ASSGRRGIDYEQY
j_gene: TRBJ2-1; v_gene: TRBV5-1; CDR3aa: ASTPTGALAGGGYNEQF
j_gene: TRBJ1-4; v_gene: TRBV18; CDR3aa: ASSLREGGEKLF
j_gene: TRBJ1-1; v_gene: TRBV6-5; CDR3aa: ASREDRSTEAF
j_gene: TRBJ1-5; v_gene: TRBV10-3; CDR3aa: AISETGVQPQH
j_gene: TRBJ1-1; v_gene: TRBV6-6; CDR3aa: ASSYSRSGSEAF
j_gene: TRBJ2-3; v_gene: TRBV7-9; CDR3aa: ASSLGRTSTDTQY
j_gene: TRBJ2-1; v_gene: TRBV5-1; CDR3aa: ASDSGGAYNEQF
j_gene: TRBJ2-4; v_gene: TRBV6-7; CDR3aa: ASSYSTRKNIQY
j_gene: TRBJ2-1; v_gene: TRBV10-3; CDR3aa: AISESAGPRGLYNEQF
j_gene: TRBJ2-1; v_gene: TRBV7-6; CDR3aa: ASSQGIWTSGDNEQF
j_gene: TRBJ2-3; v_gene: TRBV14; CDR3aa: ASSQVGLAGGSETDTQY